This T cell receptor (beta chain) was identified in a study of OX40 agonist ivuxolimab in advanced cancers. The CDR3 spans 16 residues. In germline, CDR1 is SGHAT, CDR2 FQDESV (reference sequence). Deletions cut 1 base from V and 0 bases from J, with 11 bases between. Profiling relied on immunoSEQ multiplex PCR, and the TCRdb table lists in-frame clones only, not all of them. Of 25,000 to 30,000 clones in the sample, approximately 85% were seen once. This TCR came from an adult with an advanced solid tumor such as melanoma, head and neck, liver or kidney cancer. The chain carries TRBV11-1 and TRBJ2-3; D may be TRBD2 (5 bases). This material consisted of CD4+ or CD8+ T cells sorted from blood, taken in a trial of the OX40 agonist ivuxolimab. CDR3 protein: CASSLGRGTSTDTQYF. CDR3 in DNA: TGTGCCAGCAGCTTAGGACGGGGAACTAGCACAGATACGCAGTATTTT.